The T cell receptor (beta chain) described here comes from a study of beta chain features in type 1 diabetes. Study findings and constraints: Cells expressing TCR highly could be over-represented by cDNA sequencing. Patients with Type 1 diabetes showed moderately but significantly shorter TCRB CDR3s in all four CD4+ subsets.

V was cut by 1 base and J by 2 bases, with 9 bases left in between. Germline V gene data show CDR1 as SEHNR and CDR2 as FQNEAQ (reference sequence). The CDR3 contains 14 residues. Of the isolated RNA, all was reverse transcribed, and so the sequenced material was expressed TCRB transcripts. Sequencing used immunoSEQ multiplex PCR; TCRdb keeps in-frame clones, though not all of them. Of hundreds of thousands of clones listed, around 15% were seen once; the top ten hold less than 0.04%. Comment on this clone: Its antigen remains unidentified. This sample includes further DNA sequences coding for the same CDR3.

Material for sequencing was naive CD4+ T cells from blood. The rearrangement uses TRBV7-9 and TRBJ2-7, with TRBD1 as a possible D gene (6 bases). The TCR comes from a man between 18 and 35 years old with type 1 diabetes. In DNA form, the CDR3 reads TGTGCCAGCAGCTTAGAAGGGGGTCCCTACGAGCAGTACTTC. Translated: CASSLEGGPYEQYF. Filled out from reference TRBV7-9 and TRBJ2-7, the complete variable domain reads DTGVSQNPRHKITKRGQNVTFRCDPISEHNRLYWYRQTLGQGPEFLTYFQNEAQLEKSRLLSDRFSAERPKGSFSTLEIQRTEQGDSAMYLCASSLEGGPYEQYFGPGTRLTVT.